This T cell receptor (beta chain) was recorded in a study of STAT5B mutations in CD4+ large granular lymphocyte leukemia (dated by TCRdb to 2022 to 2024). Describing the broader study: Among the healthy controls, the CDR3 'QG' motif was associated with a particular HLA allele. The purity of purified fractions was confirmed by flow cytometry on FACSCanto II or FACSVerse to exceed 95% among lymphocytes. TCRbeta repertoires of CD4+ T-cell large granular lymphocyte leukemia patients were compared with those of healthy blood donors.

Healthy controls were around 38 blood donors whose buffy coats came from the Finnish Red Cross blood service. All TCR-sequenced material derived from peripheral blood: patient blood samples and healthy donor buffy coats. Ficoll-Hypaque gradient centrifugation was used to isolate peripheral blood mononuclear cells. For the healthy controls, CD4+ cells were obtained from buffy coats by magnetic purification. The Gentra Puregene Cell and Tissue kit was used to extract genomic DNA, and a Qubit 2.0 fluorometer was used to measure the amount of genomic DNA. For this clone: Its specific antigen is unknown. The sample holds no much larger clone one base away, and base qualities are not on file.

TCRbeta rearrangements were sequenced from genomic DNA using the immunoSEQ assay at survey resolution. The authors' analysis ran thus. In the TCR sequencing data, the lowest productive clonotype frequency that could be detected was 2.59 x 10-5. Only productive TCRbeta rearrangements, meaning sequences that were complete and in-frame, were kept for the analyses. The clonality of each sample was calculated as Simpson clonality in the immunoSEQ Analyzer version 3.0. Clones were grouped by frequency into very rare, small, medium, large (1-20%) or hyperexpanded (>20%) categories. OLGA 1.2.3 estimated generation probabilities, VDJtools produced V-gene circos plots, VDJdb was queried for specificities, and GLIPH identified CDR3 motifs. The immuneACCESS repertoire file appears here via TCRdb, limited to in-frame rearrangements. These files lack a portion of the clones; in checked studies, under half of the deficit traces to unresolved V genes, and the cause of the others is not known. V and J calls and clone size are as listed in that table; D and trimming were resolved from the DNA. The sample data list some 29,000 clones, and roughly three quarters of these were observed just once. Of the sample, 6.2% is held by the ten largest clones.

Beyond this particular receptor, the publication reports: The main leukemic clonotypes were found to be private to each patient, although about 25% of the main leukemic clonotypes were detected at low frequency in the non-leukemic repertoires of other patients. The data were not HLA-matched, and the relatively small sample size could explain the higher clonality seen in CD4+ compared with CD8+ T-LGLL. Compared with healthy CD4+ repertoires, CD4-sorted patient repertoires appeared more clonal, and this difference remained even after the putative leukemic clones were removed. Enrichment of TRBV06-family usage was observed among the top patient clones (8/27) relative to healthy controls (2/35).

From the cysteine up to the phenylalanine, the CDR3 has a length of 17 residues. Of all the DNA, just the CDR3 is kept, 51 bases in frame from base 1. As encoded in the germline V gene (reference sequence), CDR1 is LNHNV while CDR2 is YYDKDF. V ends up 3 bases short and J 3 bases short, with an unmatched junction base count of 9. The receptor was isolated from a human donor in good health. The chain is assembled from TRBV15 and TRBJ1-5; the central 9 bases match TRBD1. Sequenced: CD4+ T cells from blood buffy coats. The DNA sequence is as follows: TGTGCCACCAGCAGCGCCTTAGGGGACAGGGTCAATCAGCCCCAGCATTTT. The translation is CATSSALGDRVNQPQHF.